The 10 T cell receptor beta chains listed next were all sequenced from one sample in a study of T-cell reconstitution after alpha-beta-depleted transplantation in children (dated by TCRdb to the mid-2010s). Library method: PCR. Sequencing relied on an Illumina HiSeq 2500. TCR library preparation used molecular barcoding, with unique molecular identifiers applied to normalize quantification of the TCRbeta repertoire. The public reads were quality trimmed at Q25 with fastp and then assembled into clones with MiXCR by TCRdb, keeping productive beta chains. Rows are combined by CDR3 protein, so each entry shows the most common genes and DNA. The sample data list about 540,000 distinct CDR3 sequences, and 15% to 20% of these were observed just once. The leading ten clones occupy 3.3% of the sample. The input for sequencing was PBMCs from the stem cell graft donor, taken from the stem cell graft. Receptors originate from a human donor who donated a stem cell graft to a child with acute lymphoblastic leukemia.

This rearrangement joins TRBV27 to TRBJ1-4; 8 bases are shared with TRBD1. The CDR3 contains 18 residues. The germline gives CDR1 MNHEY, CDR2 SMNVEV (reference sequence). The junction had 19 bases not matched to a gene; V was cut back by 6 bases and J by 7 bases. The CDR3 region is CASRITGGPRRGGEKLFF. In DNA form, the CDR3 reads TGTGCCAGCAGGATTACAGGGGGGCCCCGCCGTGGGGGTGAAAAACTGTTTTTT. Variable domain in full (rest from reference TRBV27 and TRBJ1-4): EAQVTQNPRYLITVTGKKLTVTCSQNMNHEYMSWYRQDPGLGLRQIYYSMNVEVTDKGDVPEGYKVSRKEKRNFPLILESPSPNQTSLYFCASRITGGPRRGGEKLFFGSGTQLSVL.

V is TRBV6-6 and J is TRBJ2-5; perhaps TRBD2 as D (5 bases). Germline-derived CDR1 and CDR2 are MNHNY and SVGAGI (reference sequence). The length of the CDR3 is 12 residues. Trimming removed 2 bases from V and 4 bases from J, with 5 bases in between. The CDR3 nucleotides are TGTGCCAGCAGTTACGCGGGAGAGACCCAGTACTTC. Translating gives CASSYAGETQYF.

For this clonotype: A junction boundary mismatches the germline segment, possibly from a read error. J is TRBJ2-1 and V is TRBV29-1, with D tentatively TRBD2 (6 bases). The CDR3 sequence is 13 residues long. CDR1 is SQVTM and CDR2 is ANQGSEA in the germline V gene. The CDR3 DNA reads as TGCAGCGTTGTGGCGGGAACGTGGAATGAGCAGTTCTTT. Its translation is CSVVAGTWNEQFF.

This clonotype was counted a few times. J is TRBJ1-5 and V is TRBV2, with D unresolved. The CDR3 totals 14 residues. Germline V gene data show CDR1 as SNHLY and CDR2 as FYNNEI. The V and J ends lost 1 base and 7 bases respectively, with 11 bases between them. In nucleotides, the CDR3 is TGTGCCAGCAGTGAAGTGGGAGGACTGCAGCCCCAGCATTTT. Translating gives CASSEVGGLQPQHF. Looking up the rest from reference TRBV2 and TRBJ1-5 gives the full variable domain: EPEVTQTPSHQVTQMGQEVILRCVPISNHLYFYWYRQILGQKVEFLVSFYNNEISEKSEIFDDQFSVERPDGSNFTLKIRSTKLEDSAMYFCASSEVGGLQPQHFGDGTRLSIL.

The CDR3 is CASSHLISDGANVLTF. In nucleotides, the CDR3 is TGTGCCAGCAGTCACCTAATATCGGATGGGGCCAACGTCCTGACTTTC. This chain joins TRBV5-6 and TRBJ2-6; D is unresolved. The CDR3 runs to 16 residues. Between the trimmed V and J ends, which lost 5 bases and 3 bases, there was a span of 15 bases. CDR1 and CDR2 from the germline V gene are SGHDT and YYEEEE.

V usage is TRBV20-1 and J usage is TRBJ1-2, with D unresolved. Trimming removed 5 bases from V and 7 bases from J, with 8 bases in between. The germline V gene encodes CDR1 DFQATT and CDR2 SNEGSKA (reference sequence). The CDR3 loop spans 10 amino acids. The CDR3 reads CSARTGGYTF. The CDR3 DNA follows: TGCAGTGCTCGGACCGGTGGCTACACCTTC.

The chain employs TRBV3-1 and TRBJ1-2; tentative D call: TRBD1 (5 bases). V was pared by 4 bases and J by 8 bases, with 23 bases between. Germline CDR1 LGHDT, CDR2 YNNKEL (reference sequence). The CDR3 contains 16 residues. In DNA, the CDR3 is TGTGCCAGCAGCCTGTCAGTCCGGGCCACAGGTTACGGCTACACCTTC. Translating gives CASSLSVRATGYGYTF.

This rearrangement joins TRBV20-1 to TRBJ1-5, with 9 bases fitting TRBD1. CDR1 is DFQATT and CDR2 is SNEGSKA in the germline V gene (reference sequence). V shed 5 bases, J shed 3 bases, and the junction held 2 bases outside the gene matches. CDR3 length: 13 amino acids. CDR3 loop: CSAGDRANQPQHF. The CDR3 region has the DNA TGCAGTGCTGGGGACAGGGCCAATCAGCCCCAGCATTTT.

This chain joins TRBV6-5 and TRBJ2-3; 9 bases are a match to TRBD1. In germline, CDR1 is MNHEY, CDR2 SVGAGI. CDR3 length: 15 amino acids. V trimming: 2 bases; J trimming: 4 bases; junction bases outside the gene matches: 4. The DNA for the CDR3 is TGTGCCAGCAGTTACGGGACAGGGAGCCCAGATACGCAGTATTTT. Translated, it gives CASSYGTGSPDTQYF.

This clonotype was counted between two and nine times. The rearrangement joins TRBV27 to TRBJ2-3; D may be TRBD1 or TRBD2 (5 bases each). Germline V gene sequence: CDR1 MNHEY, CDR2 SMNVEV (reference sequence). The CDR3 extends over 16 amino acids. With 0 bases removed from V and 2 bases from J, the gap between germline ends came to 12 bases. In DNA form, the CDR3 reads TGTGCCAGCAGTTTATCGGCAGGGACCTCCACAGATACGCAGTATTTT. This translates into CASSLSAGTSTDTQYF.